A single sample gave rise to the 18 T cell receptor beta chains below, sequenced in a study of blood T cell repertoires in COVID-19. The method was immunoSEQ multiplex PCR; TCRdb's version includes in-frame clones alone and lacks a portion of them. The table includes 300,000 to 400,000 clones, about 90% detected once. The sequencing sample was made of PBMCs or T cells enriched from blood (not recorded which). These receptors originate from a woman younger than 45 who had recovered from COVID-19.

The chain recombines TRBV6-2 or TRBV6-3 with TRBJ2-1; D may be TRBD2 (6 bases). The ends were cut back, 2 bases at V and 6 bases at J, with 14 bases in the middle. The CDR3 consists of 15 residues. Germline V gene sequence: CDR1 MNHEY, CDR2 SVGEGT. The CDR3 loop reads CASSYPMEGLNEQFF. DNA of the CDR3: TGTGCCAGCAGTTACCCGATGGAGGGGCTCAATGAGCAGTTCTTC.

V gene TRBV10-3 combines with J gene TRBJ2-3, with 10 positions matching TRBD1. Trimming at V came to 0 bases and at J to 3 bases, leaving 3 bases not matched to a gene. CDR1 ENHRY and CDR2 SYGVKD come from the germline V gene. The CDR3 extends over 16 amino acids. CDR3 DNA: TGTGCCATCAGTGAGTCCGGGACAGGGGCTACAGATACGCAGTATTTT. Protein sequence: CAISESGTGATDTQYF.

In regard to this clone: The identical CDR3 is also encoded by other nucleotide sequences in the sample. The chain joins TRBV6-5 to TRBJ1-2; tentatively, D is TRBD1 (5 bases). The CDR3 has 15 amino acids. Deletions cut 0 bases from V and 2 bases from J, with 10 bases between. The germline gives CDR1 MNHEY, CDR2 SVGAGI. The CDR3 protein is CASSYSGQANYGYTF. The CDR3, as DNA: TGTGCCAGCAGTTACTCGGGGCAGGCAAACTATGGCTACACCTTC.

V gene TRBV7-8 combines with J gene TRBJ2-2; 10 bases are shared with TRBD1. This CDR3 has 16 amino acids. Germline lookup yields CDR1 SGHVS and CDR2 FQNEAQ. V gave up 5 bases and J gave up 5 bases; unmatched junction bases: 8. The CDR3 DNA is TGTGCCAGCAGCCCGAGACAGGGGGCGCGGACCGGGGAGCTGTTTTTT. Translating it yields CASSPRQGARTGELFF.

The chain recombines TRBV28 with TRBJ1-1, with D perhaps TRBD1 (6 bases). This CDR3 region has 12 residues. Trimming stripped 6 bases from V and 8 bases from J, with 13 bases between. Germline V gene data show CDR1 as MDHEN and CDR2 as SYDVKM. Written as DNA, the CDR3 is TGTGCCAGCAGAATAACAGGGCGGGAAGCTTTCTTT. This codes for CASRITGREAFF.

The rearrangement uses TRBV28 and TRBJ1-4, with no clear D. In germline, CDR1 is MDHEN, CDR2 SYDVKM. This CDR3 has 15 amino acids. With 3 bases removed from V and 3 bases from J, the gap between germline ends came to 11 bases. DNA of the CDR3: TGTGCCAGCAGTTTCTCGGGGTCAGCTAATGAAAAACTGTTTTTT. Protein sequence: CASSFSGSANEKLFF.

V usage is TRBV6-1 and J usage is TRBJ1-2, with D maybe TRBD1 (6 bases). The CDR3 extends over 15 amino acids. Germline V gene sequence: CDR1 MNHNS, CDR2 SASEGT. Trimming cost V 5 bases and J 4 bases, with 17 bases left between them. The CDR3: CASSPGARQPYGYTF. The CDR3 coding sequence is TGTGCCAGCAGTCCAGGGGCGCGACAGCCCTATGGCTACACCTTC.

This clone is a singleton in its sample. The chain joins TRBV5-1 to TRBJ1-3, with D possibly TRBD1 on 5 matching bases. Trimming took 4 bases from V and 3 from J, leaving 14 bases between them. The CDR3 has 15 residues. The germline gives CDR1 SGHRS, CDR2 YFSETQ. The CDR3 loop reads CASSPGGFFGNTIYF. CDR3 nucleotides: TGCGCCAGCAGCCCCGGGGGGTTCTTTGGAAACACCATATATTTT.

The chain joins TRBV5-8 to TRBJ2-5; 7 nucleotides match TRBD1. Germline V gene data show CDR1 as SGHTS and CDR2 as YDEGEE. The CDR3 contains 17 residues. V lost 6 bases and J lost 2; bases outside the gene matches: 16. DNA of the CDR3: TGTGCCAGCATTCTGAACAGGGGCAGACCGATACAAGAGACCCAGTACTTC. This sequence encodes CASILNRGRPIQETQYF.

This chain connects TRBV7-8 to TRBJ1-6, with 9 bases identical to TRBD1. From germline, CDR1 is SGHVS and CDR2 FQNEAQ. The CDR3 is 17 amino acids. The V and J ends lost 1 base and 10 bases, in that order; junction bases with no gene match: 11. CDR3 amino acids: CASSLDFRTGVGSPLHF. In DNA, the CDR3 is TGTGCCAGCAGCTTAGATTTCCGGACAGGGGTAGGGTCACCCCTCCACTTT.

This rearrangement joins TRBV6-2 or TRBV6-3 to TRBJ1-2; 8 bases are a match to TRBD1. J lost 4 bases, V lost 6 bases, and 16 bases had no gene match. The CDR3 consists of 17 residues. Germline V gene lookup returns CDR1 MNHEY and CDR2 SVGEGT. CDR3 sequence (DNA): TGTGCCAGCAGCAACCCACTTGGCCGGGACAGGACCTATGGCTACACCTTC. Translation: CASSNPLGRDRTYGYTF.

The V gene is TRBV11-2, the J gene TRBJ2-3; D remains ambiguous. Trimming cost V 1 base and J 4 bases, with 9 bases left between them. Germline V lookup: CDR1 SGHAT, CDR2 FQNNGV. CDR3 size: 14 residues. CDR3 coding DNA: TGTGCCAGCAGCTTAGTTCGCGTTTCAGATACGCAGTATTTT. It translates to CASSLVRVSDTQYF.

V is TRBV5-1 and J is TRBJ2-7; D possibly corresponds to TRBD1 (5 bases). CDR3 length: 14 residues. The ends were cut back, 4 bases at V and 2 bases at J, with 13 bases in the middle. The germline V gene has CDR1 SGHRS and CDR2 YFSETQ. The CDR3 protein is CASSPRQITYEQYF. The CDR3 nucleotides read TGCGCCAGCAGCCCGCGACAGATTACCTACGAGCAGTACTTC.

The CDR3 DNA reads as TGTGCCACCCAGGACAGGGGGGTTAATGAGCAGTTCTTC. Its translation: CATQDRGVNEQFF. The rearrangement links TRBV10-3 to TRBJ2-1; 10 positions match TRBD1. This CDR3 has 13 amino acids. The J segment lost 7 bases and the V segment lost 10 bases, leaving 7 bases of the junction unmatched. Per germline, CDR1 ENHRY and CDR2 SYGVKD.

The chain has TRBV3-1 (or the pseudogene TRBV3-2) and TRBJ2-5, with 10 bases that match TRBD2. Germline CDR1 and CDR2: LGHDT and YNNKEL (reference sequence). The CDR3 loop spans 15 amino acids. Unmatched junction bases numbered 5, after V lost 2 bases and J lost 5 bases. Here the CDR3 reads CASSQYSGGPETQYF. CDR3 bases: TGTGCCAGCAGCCAATATAGCGGGGGGCCTGAGACCCAGTACTTC.

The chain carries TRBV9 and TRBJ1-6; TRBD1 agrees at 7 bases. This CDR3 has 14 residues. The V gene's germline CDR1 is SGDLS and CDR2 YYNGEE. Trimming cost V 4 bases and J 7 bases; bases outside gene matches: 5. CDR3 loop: CASSPQGLNSPLHF. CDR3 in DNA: TGTGCCAGCAGCCCACAGGGGTTAAATTCACCCCTCCACTTT.

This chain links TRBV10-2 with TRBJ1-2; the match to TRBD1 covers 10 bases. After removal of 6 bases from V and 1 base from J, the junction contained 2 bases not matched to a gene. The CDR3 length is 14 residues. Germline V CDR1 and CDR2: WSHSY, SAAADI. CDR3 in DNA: TGCGCCAGCAGCAGGGACAGGGGTAACTATGGCTACACCTTC. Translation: CASSRDRGNYGYTF.

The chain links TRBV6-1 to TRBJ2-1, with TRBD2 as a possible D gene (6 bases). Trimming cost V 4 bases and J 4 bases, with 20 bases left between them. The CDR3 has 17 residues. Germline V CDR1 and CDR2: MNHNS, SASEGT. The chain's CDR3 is CASSGGTDGRNYNEQFF. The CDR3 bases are TGTGCCAGCAGTGGCGGGACTGACGGACGGAATTACAATGAGCAGTTCTTC.